The 16 T cell receptor beta chains listed next were all sequenced from one sample in a study of blood T cells in healthy people across ages. A second PCR of 7 to 11 cycles used a sample-barcoded 5' primer and a J-beta primer mix. TCRdb processed the 5' RACE reads anew with MiXCR; each CDR3 protein has one entry. This sample has 1.5 million to 2 million distinct CDR3 sequences; roughly 43% occur once, and the top ten carry roughly 24%. Sequences were obtained from blood. All receptors derive from a human donor in good health.

This clonotype was counted ten times or more. This sequence joins TRBV7-2 and TRBJ2-3; D tentatively fits TRBD1 or TRBD2 (5 bases each). CDR1 is SGHTA, CDR2 FQGNSA, per germline. The CDR3 is 14 residues long. Deletions cut 1 base from V and 2 bases from J, with 7 bases between. The CDR3 is CASSLGGFTDTQYF. The CDR3 DNA sequence: TGTGCCAGCAGCTTAGGGGGGTTCACAGATACGCAGTATTTT.

This rearrangement joins TRBV4-1 to TRBJ1-5, with D tentatively TRBD1 (5 bases). The V gene lost 0 bases and the J gene lost 1 base, with 10 bases spanning the gap. This CDR3 spans 16 amino acids. Looked up from germline, CDR1 is MGHRA and CDR2 is YSYEKL. This chain's CDR3 is CASSQEGRGSNQPQHF. CDR3 bases: TGCGCCAGCAGCCAAGAGGGACGAGGGAGCAATCAGCCCCAGCATTTT.

The chain is built from TRBV7-9 and TRBJ1-2, with D perhaps matching TRBD1 (6 bases). The ends were cut back, 5 bases at V and 8 bases at J, with 18 bases in the middle. The CDR3 is 14 residues long. CDR1 and CDR2 (germline): SEHNR, FQNEAQ (reference sequence). The DNA for the CDR3 is TGTGCCAGCAGCATCAACAGGGTATCCGAAGGCTACACCTTC. As protein: CASSINRVSEGYTF. Full variable domain (rest looked up from reference TRBV7-9 and TRBJ1-2): DTGVSQNPRHKITKRGQNVTFRCDPISEHNRLYWYRQTLGQGPEFLTYFQNEAQLEKSRLLSDRFSAERPKGSFSTLEIQRTEQGDSAMYLCASSINRVSEGYTFGSGTRLTVV.

The V gene is TRBV6-6, the J gene TRBJ1-1, with 9 positions matching TRBD1. V lost 6 bases, J lost 0 bases, and 8 bases stayed unmatched. In germline, CDR1 is MNHNY, CDR2 SVGAGI (reference sequence). The CDR3 runs 16 residues. CDR3 coding DNA: TGTGCCAGCAGACCAACAGGGGGCCGATTGAACACTGAAGCTTTCTTT. This codes for CASRPTGGRLNTEAFF.

The rearrangement joins TRBV7-2 to TRBJ2-6; D unclear. There are 17 residues in the CDR3. The germline V gene encodes CDR1 SGHTA and CDR2 FQGNSA. The V end was cut by 1 base, the J end by 0 bases, with 10 bases between. The CDR3 DNA reads as TGTGCCAGCAGCTTAGATTACATGGTCTCTGGGGCCAACGTCCTGACTTTC. This gives the protein CASSLDYMVSGANVLTF.

Many counts were recorded for this clonotype. V is TRBV7-2 and J is TRBJ2-5; D unclear. Germline CDR1 and CDR2: SGHTA and FQGNSA. The CDR3 spans 14 residues. V lost 0 bases to trimming and J lost 0 bases, with 5 bases between them. This chain's CDR3 is CASSLAYDQETQYF. The CDR3 region has the DNA TGTGCCAGCAGCTTAGCCTACGACCAAGAGACCCAGTACTTC.

The rearrangement joins TRBV4-1 to TRBJ2-3; D is ambiguous. From germline, CDR1 is MGHRA and CDR2 YSYEKL. The CDR3 totals 15 residues. The V end was cut by 1 base, the J end by 1 base, with 9 bases between. DNA of the CDR3: TGCGCCAGCAGCCAAGTGGAGCGAGGCACAGATACGCAGTATTTT. Residues: CASSQVERGTDTQYF.

The genes are TRBV11-3 and TRBJ2-5; D is possibly TRBD1 or TRBD2 (6 bases each). The germline gives CDR1 SGHNT, CDR2 YENEEA. The CDR3 loop spans 14 amino acids. V was pared by 5 bases and J by 5 bases, with 15 bases between. The CDR3 coding sequence is TGTGCCAGCAGCCCCTCTGGGGGGCTGGAGACCCAGTACTTC. It specifies CASSPSGGLETQYF.

The V and J genes are TRBV13 and TRBJ2-7; possible D gene TRBD1, 5 bases. This CDR3 has 14 amino acids. The germline V gene encodes CDR1 PRHDT and CDR2 FYEKMQ (reference sequence). V was trimmed by 3 bases and J by 0 bases, leaving 9 bases between them. The CDR3 DNA sequence: TGTGCCAGCAGCTTTGGGGCACCCTCCTACGAGCAGTACTTC. Translation: CASSFGAPSYEQYF.

This clonotype came up a few times. The chain joins TRBV2 to TRBJ1-2; D remains ambiguous. V lost 2 bases, J lost 6 bases, and 13 bases lay in between. The CDR3 totals 14 residues. The germline V gene encodes CDR1 SNHLY and CDR2 FYNNEI. The CDR3 DNA reads TGTGCCAGCAGTGAAATCGGGCAGGCTGATGGCTACACCTTC. Encoded protein: CASSEIGQADGYTF.

The chain combines TRBV24-1 with TRBJ1-2; maybe TRBD1 (6 bases). CDR1 is KGHDR, CDR2 SFDVKD, per germline. The CDR3 extends over 12 amino acids. The V and J ends lost 11 bases and 8 bases respectively, with 17 bases between them. This CDR3 reads CAIPGQIKGYTF. The CDR3 DNA reads TGTGCCATCCCGGGACAAATAAAGGGCTACACCTTC.

The chain is built from TRBV5-5 and TRBJ2-1; no definite D call. The V end was cut by 0 bases, the J end by 0 bases, with 10 bases between. Looked up from germline, CDR1 is SGHKS and CDR2 is YYEKEE (reference sequence). The CDR3 runs to 16 residues. The CDR3 spells CASSLGWAASYNEQFF. CDR3 sequence (DNA): TGTGCCAGCAGCTTGGGTTGGGCGGCCTCCTACAATGAGCAGTTCTTC.

The chain recombines TRBV10-3 with TRBJ2-3, with 9 bases matching TRBD1. CDR3 length equals 18 residues. J lost 2 bases, V lost 5 bases, and 14 bases had no gene match. CDR1 is ENHRY, CDR2 SYGVKD, per germline. The CDR3 DNA reads as TGTGCCATCAGTCAACAGTATCCGGGACAGGGCAACACAGATACGCAGTATTTT. Residues: CAISQQYPGQGNTDTQYF.

The rearrangement uses TRBV7-2 and TRBJ2-1; D ambiguous. Trimming took 0 bases from V and 2 from J, leaving 8 bases between them. The CDR3 consists of 15 residues. CDR1 SGHTA and CDR2 FQGNSA come from the germline V gene. The CDR3 region has the DNA TGTGCCAGCAGCTTAGCGGTGGCAGCCTACAATGAGCAGTTCTTC. This codes for CASSLAVAAYNEQFF.

This chain joins TRBV28 and TRBJ2-5; 13 bases agree with TRBD2. Matching the DNA end better, TRBJ2-7 makes the J call doubtful. Germline CDR1 MDHEN, CDR2 SYDVKM. CDR3 size: 16 residues. In nucleotides, the CDR3 is TGTGCCAGCAGTCCCCTCGGACTAGCGGGGGAGTACGAGCAGTACTTC. This translates into CASSPLGLAGEYEQYF.

V and J are TRBV14 and TRBJ1-4; D not certain. V lost 3 bases, J lost 3 bases, and 14 bases lay in between. Germline CDR1 and CDR2: SGHDN and FVKESK. This CDR3 region has 16 residues. CDR3 sequence reads: CASSHAVAGPNEKLFF. The CDR3 nucleotides are TGTGCCAGCAGCCACGCTGTTGCAGGCCCTAATGAAAAACTGTTTTTT.